Listed here are 21 T cell receptor beta chains from one sample, sequenced in a study of cytomegalovirus exposure and HLA in healthy donors. Both 60 Vbeta primers and 13 Jbeta primers went into the PCR. Measured with immunoSEQ multiplex PCR; TCRdb has only the in-frame clones, and not every one. This sample has around 130,000 clones, with roughly 84% found just once. The sequenced sample was PBMCs. These receptors were taken from a boy between 10 and 17 years old in good health and CMV-seronegative.

This clone has a single count. The V gene is TRBV9, the J gene TRBJ2-3; 7 bases map to TRBD1. Germline V gene sequence: CDR1 SGDLS, CDR2 YYNGEE. The CDR3 runs to 15 residues. Trimming cost V 2 bases and J 2 bases; bases outside gene matches: 5. The CDR3 is CASSVLDRNTDTQYF. In nucleotides, the CDR3 is TGTGCCAGCAGCGTCTTGGACAGGAACACAGATACGCAGTATTTT. The full variable domain, rest sourced from reference TRBV9 and TRBJ2-3, is DSGVTQTPKHLITATGQRVTLRCSPRSGDLSVYWYQQSLDQGLQFLIQYYNGEERAKGNILERFSAQQFPDLHSELNLSSLELGDSALYFCASSVLDRNTDTQYFGPGTRLTVL.

The chain links TRBV29-1 to TRBJ2-5; 11 positions match TRBD2. Per the germline V gene, CDR1 is SQVTM and CDR2 is ANQGSEA. V lost 4 bases to trimming and J lost 5 bases; unmatched junction nucleotides: 15. The CDR3 is 17 residues long. CDR3 DNA: TGCAGCGTTGTACTAGCGGGAGAACGACCGATGTTGGAGACCCAGTACTTC. This encodes CSVVLAGERPMLETQYF.

This clone was picked up a small number of times. The rearrangement uses TRBV9 and TRBJ2-7, with 7 bases fitting TRBD2. The V gene end was trimmed by 2 bases and the J gene end by 4 bases; junction bases not matched to a gene: 3. CDR1 and CDR2 (germline): SGDLS, YYNGEE. The CDR3 is 13 residues long. This chain's CDR3 is CASSVGTTYEQYF. The CDR3 nucleotides read TGTGCCAGCAGCGTCGGGACTACTTACGAGCAGTACTTC.

This chain joins TRBV5-1 and TRBJ1-6; 7 bases are shared with TRBD1. CDR3 length: 13 amino acids. The ends lost 2 bases at V and 8 bases at J; junction bases unmatched: 1. The V gene's germline CDR1 is SGHRS and CDR2 YFSETQ. The CDR3 sequence is CASSFRGDSPLHF. The CDR3 DNA is TGCGCCAGCAGCTTCAGGGGGGATTCACCCCTCCACTTT.

In this sample, this clone turned up a few times. The J gene is TRBJ1-1, the V gene TRBV4-3, with 7 bases matching TRBD1. The CDR3 runs to 14 residues. Trimming took 4 bases from V and 1 from J; bases not matched to a gene: 3. Looked up from germline, CDR1 is LGHNA and CDR2 is YSLEER. CDR3: CASSRGGENTEAFF. CDR3 DNA: TGCGCCAGCAGCCGAGGGGGCGAGAACACTGAAGCTTTCTTT.

The chain couples TRBV7-7 to TRBJ2-5; 8 bases align to TRBD1. V lost 1 base, J lost 5 bases, and 9 bases stayed unmatched. CDR1 and CDR2 from the germline V gene are SSHAT and FNYEAQ (reference sequence). The CDR3 has 16 amino acids. The CDR3 reads CASSLGQGRMVETQYF. The DNA of the CDR3 is TGTGCCAGCAGCTTAGGACAGGGGCGTATGGTGGAGACCCAGTACTTC.

The CDR3 here is CASSVDRLNTEAFF. DNA for the CDR3: TGTGCCAGCAGTGTCGACAGATTGAACACTGAAGCTTTCTTT. The V and J genes are TRBV6-1 and TRBJ1-1, with D possibly TRBD1 on 5 matching bases. This CDR3 region has 14 residues. With 4 bases removed from V and 0 bases from J, the gap between germline ends came to 9 bases. Germline V gene lookup returns CDR1 MNHNS and CDR2 SASEGT.

The V gene is TRBV21-1, the J gene TRBJ2-1; no check of the table's D call, TRBD1, against the DNA was made. TRBV21-1 is classified as a pseudogene. CDR3 size: 15 residues. The CDR3 sequence: CASSKVPGQYNEQFF. The DNA of the CDR3 is TGTGCCAGCAGCAAAGTCCCGGGACAATACAATGAGCAGTTCTTC.

The V and J genes are TRBV30 and TRBJ2-3, with D perhaps TRBD2 (5 bases). CDR1 and CDR2 from the germline V gene are GTSNPN and SVGIG (reference sequence). The CDR3 totals 15 residues. Trimming pared 4 bases from V and 1 base from J, leaving 15 bases between. CDR3 in amino acids: CAWIQRRRGTDTQYF. CDR3 sequence (DNA): TGTGCCTGGATCCAACGGAGGCGGGGCACAGATACGCAGTATTTT.

The V gene is TRBV19, the J gene TRBJ1-2; 7 bases agree with TRBD1. V lost 4 bases, J lost 6 bases, and 8 bases stayed unmatched. Germline CDR1 LNHDA, CDR2 SQIVND (reference sequence). The CDR3 is 14 residues long. This chain's CDR3 is CASSSDRVWNGYTF. In nucleotides, the CDR3 is TGTGCCAGTAGTAGCGACAGGGTTTGGAATGGCTACACCTTC.

The J gene is TRBJ1-1, the V gene TRBV6-6; the D is unclear. The germline CDR1 and CDR2 sequences are MNHNY and SVGAGI (reference sequence). V was clipped by 4 bases and J by 3 bases, with 15 bases between them. There are 15 residues in the CDR3. The CDR3, as DNA: TGTGCCAGCAGTTCGATGGAAACAGTCGACACTGAAGCTTTCTTT. This sequence encodes CASSSMETVDTEAFF.

V and J are TRBV6-1 and TRBJ1-1; possibly TRBD1 for D (6 bases). Germline V lookup: CDR1 MNHNS, CDR2 SASEGT. V lost 6 bases, J lost 1 base, and 9 bases lay in between. This CDR3 has 13 residues. The CDR3 is CASRPQGNTEAFF. The CDR3, as DNA: TGTGCCAGCAGACCACAGGGGAACACTGAAGCTTTCTTT.

J is TRBJ1-2 and V is TRBV20-1; D ambiguous. Germline V gives CDR1 DFQATT, CDR2 SNEGSKA (reference sequence). Trimming shortened V by 6 bases and J by 0 bases, and 5 bases separated the two germline ends. The CDR3 is 11 residues long. In nucleotides, the CDR3 is TGCAGTGCCCCTACTAACTATGGCTACACCTTC. It is translated as CSAPTNYGYTF.

The rearrangement links TRBV10-1 to TRBJ1-2; D uncertain. The germline V and J ends were trimmed by 2 bases and 3 bases, with 7 bases remaining between them. The CDR3 is made up of 13 amino acids. Germline CDR1 reads WNHNN; CDR2 reads SYGVQD (reference sequence). The CDR3 here is CASSENRDYGYTF. The CDR3 DNA sequence: TGCGCCAGCAGTGAGAACAGAGACTATGGCTACACCTTC.

This clone was detected once. The chain joins TRBV15 to TRBJ2-5, with 8 nucleotides matching TRBD1. CDR3 length: 15 residues. The V segment lost 3 bases and the J segment 3 bases; nucleotides outside the gene matches: 6. CDR1 is LNHNV and CDR2 is YYDKDF in the germline V gene (reference sequence). This CDR3 is CATSRGVQGEETQYF. The CDR3, as DNA: TGTGCCACCAGCAGGGGGGTACAGGGGGAAGAGACCCAGTACTTC.

CDR3: CASSVQAGDYNEQFF. DNA of the CDR3: TGCGCCAGCAGCGTGCAAGCGGGAGACTACAATGAGCAGTTCTTC. V usage is TRBV5-1 and J usage is TRBJ2-1, with 8 bases matching TRBD2. The CDR3 is made up of 15 amino acids. The V segment lost 4 bases and the J segment 3 bases; nucleotides outside the gene matches: 6. CDR1 and CDR2 from the germline V gene are SGHRS and YFSETQ.

CDR3 DNA: TGTGCCATCAGTGAACTCGGACAGCCCTATGGCTACACCTTC. This translates into CAISELGQPYGYTF. The rearrangement joins TRBV10-3 to TRBJ1-2, with D tentatively TRBD1 (6 bases). Trimming removed 3 bases at V and 4 bases at J, with 12 bases between. Per the germline V gene, CDR1 is ENHRY and CDR2 is SYGVKD. The CDR3 totals 14 residues.

J is TRBJ2-2 and V is TRBV27; 12 bases are a match to TRBD2. J was trimmed by 1 base and V by 3 bases; bases with no gene match: 12. Germline V gene lookup returns CDR1 MNHEY and CDR2 SMNVEV (reference sequence). The CDR3 consists of 20 residues. The CDR3 is CASSFTRLAGDPLNTGELFF. The CDR3 DNA reads as TGTGCCAGCAGTTTTACTCGACTAGCGGGAGACCCCCTGAACACCGGGGAGCTGTTTTTT.

V and J are TRBV27 and TRBJ2-2; TRBD1 might be the D (6 bases). The CDR3 sequence is 13 residues long. Per germline, CDR1 MNHEY and CDR2 SMNVEV (reference sequence). Trimming stripped 5 bases from V and 6 bases from J, with 10 bases between. The DNA of the CDR3 is TGTGCCAGCAGTGACAGGCCGGCCGGGGAGCTGTTTTTT. Translation gives CASSDRPAGELFF.

The V gene is TRBV5-1, the J gene TRBJ2-2; a weak D match, TRBD2 (5 bases). Trimming took off 2 bases at V and 0 bases at J, with 8 bases between the two ends. The CDR3 contains 15 residues. Germline V gene lookup returns CDR1 SGHRS and CDR2 YFSETQ. CDR3 DNA: TGCGCCAGCAGCTTCGGGATTTCGAACACCGGGGAGCTGTTTTTT. Amino acids: CASSFGISNTGELFF.

The rearrangement joins TRBV4-2 to TRBJ2-2, with D perhaps TRBD2 (7 bases). Trimming shortened V by 10 bases and J by 8 bases, and 14 bases separated the two germline ends. CDR3 length: 12 residues. Germline CDR1 is LGHNA and CDR2 is YNFKEQ. CDR3 nucleotides: TGTGCCACACGGGGGGCTAGAGGGGAGCTGTTTTTT. This gives the protein CATRGARGELFF.